This T cell receptor (beta chain) was observed in a study of vaccination and CD4 T cells after COVID-19. Study-level information: Post-vaccine specimens were obtained a median roughly 74 days after dose two (range 14 to 241). For control cultures, the treatment was a CEFX pool, an HIV-1 Nef pool, or no peptide.

Treatment given: approximately nine-day PBMC culture with coronavirus spike peptide pools or control peptides (ViraFEST assay). Positive PCR dates ranged from March to December 2020; these dates predated US Alpha, Beta and Delta variants. This clonotype was seen once. Its specificity is not known. CD4+ T cells that had been cultured provided DNA sequenced with the Oncomine TCR Beta short-read assay. A single record per CDR3 protein comes from TCRdb applying MiXCR to the PCR reads. This table holds roughly 25,000 distinct CDR3 sequences, around three fifths found once. Per the germline V gene, CDR1 is SGHVS and CDR2 is FNYEAQ. The length of the CDR3 is 16 residues. V gave up 5 bases and J gave up 2 bases, with 16 bases separating them.

This clonotype originated in a human donor who had recovered from COVID-19. V is TRBV7-6 and J is TRBJ1-3, with TRBD1 as a possible D gene (6 bases). Sequenced input: CD4+ T cells from blood, cultured in vitro. The CDR3 nucleotides read TGTGCCAGCAGCCACAAACAGGGAACGGCTGGAAACACCATATATTTT. Encoded protein: CASSHKQGTAGNTIYF.